A selection of T cell receptor beta chains follows, all from one sample in a study of regulatory T cells in long-lasting Graves disease. Via MiXCR, TCRdb re-called the multiplex PCR reads, giving one row per CDR3 protein. This table has around 500,000 distinct CDR3 sequences, less than 15% appearing once. This same sample was also part of a study on T cells in Graves' hyperthyroidism and ophthalmopathy.

The sample here was peripheral blood mononuclear cells (PBMCs), taken at new diagnosis, from a patient treated with antithyroid drugs. All receptors come from a man younger than 45 with Graves disease. The CDR3 runs from the conserved cysteine through the conserved F or W. Each record gives: D gene, V gene, clone size, J gene, CDR3 protein, CDR3 DNA. The D gene is left open where the match is weak. Size is stated for part of the rows, as once, few or many counts, or as a class when the clone is expanded.

d_call: TRBD2; v_call: TRBV27; clone_size: -; j_call: TRBJ2-1; cdr3_aa: CASSLPGLAGAYNEQFF; cdr3_nt: TGTGCCAGCAGTCTGCCGGGACTAGCGGGAGCCTACAATGAGCAGTTCTTC
d_call: TRBD1; v_call: TRBV7-9; clone_size: many; j_call: TRBJ1-1; cdr3_aa: CASSLGTNRDRVAFF; cdr3_nt: TGTGCCAGCAGCTTAGGTACGAACCGCGACAGGGTGGCTTTCTTT
d_call: TRBD2; v_call: TRBV30; clone_size: -; j_call: TRBJ2-7; cdr3_aa: CARGTSLYEQYF; cdr3_nt: TGTGCACGGGGGACTAGTCTCTACGAGCAGTACTTC
d_call: TRBD1; v_call: TRBV5-1; clone_size: few; j_call: TRBJ2-1; cdr3_aa: CASSSLDRAYNEQFF; cdr3_nt: TGCGCCAGCAGCTCGCTGGACAGGGCTTACAATGAGCAGTTCTTC
d_call: -; v_call: TRBV25-1; clone_size: few; j_call: TRBJ2-5; cdr3_aa: CASSSTTGVGQETQYF; cdr3_nt: TGTGCCAGCAGTTCCACGACGGGGGTAGGGCAAGAGACCCAGTACTTC
d_call: TRBD2; v_call: TRBV4-2; clone_size: few; j_call: TRBJ2-7; cdr3_aa: CASSQERGGRPSEQYF; cdr3_nt: TGTGCCAGCAGCCAGGAACGGGGCGGGAGGCCATCCGAGCAGTACTTC
d_call: TRBD2; v_call: TRBV6-1; clone_size: -; j_call: TRBJ2-5; cdr3_aa: CASRVQEGLAVQETQYF; cdr3_nt: TGTGCCAGCAGGGTCCAGGAGGGACTAGCGGTCCAAGAGACCCAGTACTTC
d_call: TRBD1; v_call: TRBV18; clone_size: many; j_call: TRBJ2-1; cdr3_aa: CASSPGQGGNEQFF; cdr3_nt: TGTGCCAGCTCACCGGGACAGGGGGGGAATGAGCAGTTCTTC
d_call: TRBD2; v_call: TRBV9; clone_size: -; j_call: TRBJ2-5; cdr3_aa: CASSASAGVQETQYF; cdr3_nt: TGTGCCAGCAGCGCGTCAGCGGGAGTCCAAGAGACCCAGTACTTC
d_call: TRBD2; v_call: TRBV20-1; clone_size: many; j_call: TRBJ2-1; cdr3_aa: CSARTAGGRNEQFF; cdr3_nt: TGCAGTGCTAGAACGGCGGGAGGGAGGAATGAGCAGTTCTTC
d_call: TRBD2; v_call: TRBV7-2; clone_size: many; j_call: TRBJ2-1; cdr3_aa: CASSLRGGTSGRERNEQFF; cdr3_nt: TGTGCCAGCAGCCTAAGGGGGGGGACTAGCGGGAGGGAGAGGAATGAGCAGTTCTTC
d_call: TRBD2; v_call: TRBV12-3/TRBV12-4; clone_size: many; j_call: TRBJ2-2; cdr3_aa: CASSFWTSGRSRARTGELFF; cdr3_nt: TGTGCCAGCAGTTTTTGGACTAGCGGGAGGTCGCGAGCGAGAACCGGGGAGCTGTTTTTT
d_call: TRBD1; v_call: TRBV9; clone_size: -; j_call: TRBJ1-1; cdr3_aa: CASSPQGAGGTEAFF; cdr3_nt: TGTGCCAGCAGCCCGCAGGGGGCTGGCGGCACTGAAGCTTTCTTT
d_call: -; v_call: TRBV5-6; clone_size: many; j_call: TRBJ1-4; cdr3_aa: CASSLPVNEKLFF; cdr3_nt: TGTGCCAGCAGCTTGCCGGTCAATGAAAAACTGTTTTTT
d_call: -; v_call: TRBV19; clone_size: few; j_call: TRBJ2-3; cdr3_aa: CASSIEFGAVLGSAASTDTQYF; cdr3_nt: TGTGCCAGTAGTATAGAGTTCGGGGCAGTCTTGGGATCAGCGGCAAGCACAGATACGCAGTATTTT
d_call: TRBD1; v_call: TRBV6-2/TRBV6-3; clone_size: -; j_call: TRBJ2-7; cdr3_aa: CASSYLSGTAYEQYF; cdr3_nt: TGTGCCAGCAGTTACCTTTCCGGGACAGCCTACGAGCAGTACTTC
d_call: -; v_call: TRBV27; clone_size: many; j_call: TRBJ2-6; cdr3_aa: CASSLAGRSGANVLTF; cdr3_nt: TGTGCCAGCAGTTTAGCCGGCCGATCTGGGGCCAACGTCCTGACTTTC
d_call: -; v_call: TRBV18; clone_size: -; j_call: TRBJ2-7; cdr3_aa: CASSPPPGVINEQYF; cdr3_nt: TGTGCCAGCTCACCACCCCCAGGGGTTATCAACGAGCAGTACTTC
d_call: TRBD2; v_call: TRBV7-2; clone_size: many; j_call: TRBJ2-7; cdr3_aa: CASSPQAGGLEQYF; cdr3_nt: TGTGCCAGCAGCCCCCAAGCGGGAGGTCTTGAGCAGTACTTC
d_call: TRBD2; v_call: TRBV20-1; clone_size: many; j_call: TRBJ2-1; cdr3_aa: CSARSLPSGTYNEQFF; cdr3_nt: TGCAGTGCTAGATCCCTTCCTAGCGGCACCTACAATGAGCAGTTCTTC
d_call: -; v_call: TRBV20-1; clone_size: few; j_call: TRBJ1-1; cdr3_aa: CSARGQAGNTEAFF; cdr3_nt: TGCAGTGCTAGAGGGCAGGCGGGGAACACTGAAGCTTTCTTT
d_call: -; v_call: TRBV11-2; clone_size: many; j_call: TRBJ2-7; cdr3_aa: CASSLIFGRSSYEQYF; cdr3_nt: TGTGCCAGCAGCTTAATCTTCGGCAGAAGCTCCTACGAGCAGTACTTC
d_call: -; v_call: TRBV12-3/TRBV12-4; clone_size: many; j_call: TRBJ2-7; cdr3_aa: CASSIHRGGYEQYF; cdr3_nt: TGTGCCAGCAGTATCCACAGGGGGGGTTACGAGCAGTACTTC
d_call: -; v_call: TRBV5-1; clone_size: many; j_call: TRBJ2-7; cdr3_aa: CASSPQTGTAGEQYF; cdr3_nt: TGCGCCAGCAGCCCCCAAACCGGGACCGCAGGCGAGCAGTACTTC
d_call: -; v_call: TRBV28; clone_size: -; j_call: TRBJ2-3; cdr3_aa: CASSFYICSATVVAGNTDTQYF; cdr3_nt: -
d_call: TRBD2; v_call: TRBV6-1; clone_size: -; j_call: TRBJ2-1; cdr3_aa: CAGSPNSGRPYNEQFF; cdr3_nt: TGTGCCGGCAGTCCCAACAGCGGGAGGCCCTACAATGAGCAGTTCTTC
d_call: -; v_call: TRBV6-5; clone_size: many; j_call: TRBJ2-2; cdr3_aa: CASSYWGIGTGELFF; cdr3_nt: TGTGCCAGCAGTTACTGGGGGATCGGGACCGGGGAGCTGTTTTTT
d_call: -; v_call: TRBV20-1; clone_size: few; j_call: TRBJ1-1; cdr3_aa: CSARHRGLSPTEAFF; cdr3_nt: TGCAGTGCTAGACATCGCGGCCTTTCCCCCACTGAAGCTTTCTTT
d_call: -; v_call: TRBV30; clone_size: -; j_call: TRBJ1-5; cdr3_aa: CAWSFDSNQPQHF; cdr3_nt: TGTGCCTGGAGTTTCGACAGTAATCAGCCCCAGCATTTT
d_call: -; v_call: TRBV29-1; clone_size: few; j_call: TRBJ1-2; cdr3_aa: CSVLSGTYTF; cdr3_nt: TGCAGCGTCCTCTCCGGGACCTACACCTTC
d_call: -; v_call: TRBV24-1; clone_size: few; j_call: TRBJ1-4; cdr3_aa: CATSGGSEKLFF; cdr3_nt: TGTGCCACCAGTGGGGGAAGTGAAAAACTGTTTTTT
d_call: -; v_call: TRBV7-9; clone_size: many; j_call: TRBJ2-5; cdr3_aa: CASSSGATKETQYF; cdr3_nt: TGTGCCAGCAGCTCCGGGGCTACTAAAGAGACCCAGTACTTC
d_call: -; v_call: TRBV28; clone_size: few; j_call: TRBJ1-6; cdr3_aa: CASSPTTGFGSPLHF; cdr3_nt: TGTGCCAGCAGTCCCACCACAGGGTTTGGTTCACCCCTCCACTTT
d_call: -; v_call: TRBV20-1; clone_size: -; j_call: TRBJ2-3; cdr3_aa: CSARGLMGGTDTQYF; cdr3_nt: TGCAGTGCTAGGGGTCTGATGGGAGGCACAGATACGCAGTATTTT
d_call: TRBD1; v_call: TRBV5-4; clone_size: -; j_call: TRBJ2-6; cdr3_aa: CASGGQGAEDSGANVLTF; cdr3_nt: TGTGCCAGCGGAGGACAGGGGGCTGAGGACTCTGGGGCCAACGTCCTGACTTTC
d_call: -; v_call: TRBV18; clone_size: -; j_call: TRBJ2-1; cdr3_aa: CASSPLRGQETQFF; cdr3_nt: TGTGCCAGCTCACCACTACGGGGCCAAGAGACCCAGTTCTTC
d_call: -; v_call: TRBV27; clone_size: few; j_call: TRBJ1-5; cdr3_aa: CASSPRTETNQPQHF; cdr3_nt: TGTGCCAGCAGTCCGCGGACAGAAACCAATCAGCCCCAGCATTTT
d_call: -; v_call: TRBV5-4; clone_size: few; j_call: TRBJ2-5; cdr3_aa: CASSLVANQETQYF; cdr3_nt: TGTGCCAGCAGCTTGGTGGCTAATCAAGAGACCCAGTACTTC
d_call: TRBD1; v_call: TRBV11-2; clone_size: -; j_call: TRBJ1-2; cdr3_aa: CASNPTGTVLPTGYTF; cdr3_nt: TGTGCCAGCAACCCTACCGGGACAGTTCTACCGACGGGCTACACCTTC
d_call: -; v_call: TRBV27; clone_size: few; j_call: TRBJ1-6; cdr3_aa: CASGRDSSSYNSPLHF; cdr3_nt: TGTGCCAGCGGGAGGGACTCCAGCTCCTATAATTCACCCCTCCACTTT
d_call: -; v_call: TRBV6-1; clone_size: many; j_call: TRBJ1-6; cdr3_aa: CASSTSGQGGSPLHF; cdr3_nt: -
d_call: TRBD1; v_call: TRBV12-5; clone_size: many; j_call: TRBJ1-2; cdr3_aa: CASGLVRRTGGNYGYTF; cdr3_nt: TGTGCTAGTGGTTTGGTACGGAGGACAGGGGGTAATTATGGCTACACCTTC
d_call: -; v_call: TRBV27; clone_size: many; j_call: TRBJ2-2; cdr3_aa: CASSLIQNTGELFF; cdr3_nt: TGTGCCAGCAGTTTAATCCAAAACACCGGGGAGCTGTTTTTT
d_call: TRBD1; v_call: TRBV5-1; clone_size: many; j_call: TRBJ2-7; cdr3_aa: CASSSSGTGDYEQYF; cdr3_nt: TGCGCCAGCAGCTCGTCCGGGACAGGAGACTACGAGCAGTACTTC
d_call: -; v_call: TRBV7-8; clone_size: many; j_call: TRBJ2-1; cdr3_aa: CASSLTQYNEQFF; cdr3_nt: TGTGCCAGCAGCTTAACCCAATACAATGAGCAGTTCTTC